Following are 8 T cell receptor beta chains from one sample sequenced in a study of neurological immune-mediated disorders. Sample time point: longitudinal time-point 1 (baseline). From the 5' RACE reads, TCRdb called clonotypes with MiXCR, one entry per CDR3 protein. The sample yields some 38,000 distinct CDR3 sequences, 3% to 3.5% seen once. The specimen was PBMCs. All receptors come from a woman aged 60 to 75 with multiple sclerosis.

By share, this clonotype counts as medium-sized (0.01 to 0.1%). The chain links TRBV12-3 or TRBV12-4 to TRBJ2-6; unclear D gene. The ends were cut back, 7 bases at V and 7 bases at J, with 2 bases in the middle. The CDR3 extends over 10 amino acids. The CDR3 loop is CASKANVLTF. Written as DNA, the CDR3 is TGTGCCAGCAAAGCCAACGTCCTGACTTTC.

At least ten counts were recorded for this clonotype. The V call is TRBV5-1, the J call TRBJ1-6; D perhaps matches TRBD1 (6 bases). Germline V gene lookup returns CDR1 SGHRS and CDR2 YFSETQ. This CDR3 contains 13 residues. V lost 7 bases to trimming and J lost 8 bases, with 13 bases between them. The CDR3 region is CASSTGADSPLHF. The CDR3 DNA follows: TGCGCCAGCTCGACAGGAGCGGATTCACCCCTCCACTTT.

This clonotype occurred many times. The chain is built from TRBV20-1 and TRBJ2-3; D unresolved. The germline gives CDR1 DFQATT, CDR2 SNEGSKA (reference sequence). The CDR3 covers 13 residues. The CDR3 loop reads CITGPDGGDTQYF. The DNA of the CDR3 is TGCATTACCGGACCGGACGGCGGAGATACGCAGTATTTT.

At least ten counts were recorded for this clonotype. The V and J genes are TRBV6-1 and TRBJ1-6; tentatively, D is TRBD1 (6 bases). This CDR3 region has 16 residues. V was trimmed by 1 base and J by 6 bases, leaving 13 bases between them. Germline V CDR1 and CDR2: MNHNS, SASEGT. CDR3 in DNA: TGTGCCAGCAGTGAAGTTCCGGCAGGGGTTAATTCACCCCTCCACTTT. Translated: CASSEVPAGVNSPLHF.

In its sample, this clonotype was seen many times. V usage is TRBV29-1 and J usage is TRBJ1-1; D is uncertain. The CDR3 is 14 amino acids. Trimming shortened V by 6 bases and J by 6 bases, and 20 bases separated the two germline ends. The germline V gene encodes CDR1 SQVTM and CDR2 ANQGSEA. The CDR3 DNA is TGCAGCGTCCCCTCCCCGGCGAAGTGGGCTGAAGCTTTCTTT. It translates to CSVPSPAKWAEAFF. The full variable domain, with the rest looked up from reference TRBV29-1 and TRBJ1-1, is SAVISQKPSRDICQRGTSLTIQCQVDSQVTMMFWYRQQPGQSLTLIATANQGSEATYESGFVIDKFPISRPNLTFSTLTVSNMSPEDSSIYLCSVPSPAKWAEAFFGQGTRLTVV.

This clonotype was observed many times. V is TRBV29-1 and J is TRBJ1-5; D not certain. The V and J ends lost 1 base and 6 bases respectively, with 10 bases between them. The V gene's germline CDR1 is SQVTM and CDR2 ANQGSEA. The CDR3 is 13 amino acids. The chain's CDR3 is CSVEVREGQPQHF. CDR3 sequence (DNA): TGCAGCGTTGAAGTCCGGGAGGGTCAGCCCCAGCATTTT.

This clonotype was recorded many times. The chain recombines TRBV5-6 with TRBJ1-4, with unresolved D. Germline assignment: CDR1 SGHDT and CDR2 YYEEEE. This CDR3 spans 13 amino acids. Between the trimmed V and J ends, which lost 0 bases and 12 bases, there was a span of 12 bases. The CDR3 region is CASSLEPTRELFF. CDR3 nucleotide sequence: TGTGCCAGCAGCTTGGAACCGACGAGGGAACTGTTTTTT. Complete variable domain (other parts from reference TRBV5-6 and TRBJ1-4): DAGVTQSPTHLIKTRGQQVTLRCSPKSGHDTVSWYQQALGQGPQFIFQYYEEEERQRGNFPDRFSGHQFPNYSSELNVNALLLGDSALYLCASSLEPTRELFFGSGTQLSVL.

Turning to this clonotype: Possible read error: a much larger clone is one base away. The chain has TRBV27 and TRBJ2-2; D is perhaps TRBD1 (6 bases). Germline-derived CDR1 and CDR2 are MNHEY and SMNVEV (reference sequence). The length of the CDR3 is 14 residues. The CDR3 nucleotides read TGTGCCAGCAGTTCGACTCAGGGGTCCGGGGCGCTGTTTTTT. Protein product: CASSSTQGSGALFF.